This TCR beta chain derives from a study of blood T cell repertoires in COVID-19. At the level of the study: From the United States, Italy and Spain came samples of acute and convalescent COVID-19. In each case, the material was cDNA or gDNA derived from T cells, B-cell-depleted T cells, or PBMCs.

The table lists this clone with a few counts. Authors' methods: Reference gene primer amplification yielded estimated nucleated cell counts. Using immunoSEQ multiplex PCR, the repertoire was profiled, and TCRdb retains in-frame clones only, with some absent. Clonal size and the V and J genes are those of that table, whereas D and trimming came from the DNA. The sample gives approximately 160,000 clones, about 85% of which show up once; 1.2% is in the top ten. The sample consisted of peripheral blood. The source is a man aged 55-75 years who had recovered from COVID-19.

The CDR3 nucleotides read TGCAGCGTGAGAGGACAGGGATCCGGGGAGCTGTTTTTT. Its protein is CSVRGQGSGELFF. The V call is TRBV29-1, the J call TRBJ2-2; 8 bases fit TRBD1. The CDR3 sequence is 13 residues long. The germline gives CDR1 SQVTM, CDR2 ANQGSEA. The V and J ends lost 6 bases and 6 bases, in that order; junction bases with no gene match: 6.